This T cell receptor beta chain stems from a study of CD8 T cells in ankylosing spondylitis. Findings and caveats of the study: Prior literature has documented some motif variants in synovial fluid and blood from reactive arthritis. For ankylosing spondylitis blood, a TCR beta motif of 7 or 8 highly homologous variants appeared characteristic. According to the report, clones linked to the disease were significantly enriched in matched synovial fluid samples taken from ankylosing spondylitis patients.

In its sample, this clonotype was seen many times. What it binds is not known. The CDR3 loop spans 12 amino acids. V lost 7 bases to trimming and J lost 1 base, with 10 bases between them. Germline values: CDR1 SQVTM, CDR2 ANQGSEA. In making TCR beta libraries, quantitative 5'-RACE with molecular barcodes was used. Each CDR3 protein is one row after TCRdb ran MiXCR on the 5' RACE reads. Among 180,000 or so distinct CDR3 sequences listed, 11% were seen once. Source material: blood, either unsorted or a sorted T cell fraction (not recorded which). The rearrangement uses TRBV29-1 and TRBJ1-1; unclear D gene. This clonotype was sampled from a male donor with ankylosing spondylitis or in good health (not recorded which). The CDR3 DNA follows: TGCAGCGGCGGACTAAGGAACACTGAAGCTTTCTTT. It specifies CSGGLRNTEAFF.